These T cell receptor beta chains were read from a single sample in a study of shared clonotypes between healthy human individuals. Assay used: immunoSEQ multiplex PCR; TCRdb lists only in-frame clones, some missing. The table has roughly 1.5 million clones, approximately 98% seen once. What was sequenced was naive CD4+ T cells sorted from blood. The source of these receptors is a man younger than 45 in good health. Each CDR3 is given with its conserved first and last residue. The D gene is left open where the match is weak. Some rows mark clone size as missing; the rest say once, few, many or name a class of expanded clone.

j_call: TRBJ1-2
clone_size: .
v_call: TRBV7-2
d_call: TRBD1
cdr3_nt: TGTGCCAGCAGCTTAGCCAGTAGACAGGGGCACTATGGCTACACCTTC
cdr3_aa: CASSLASRQGHYGYTF

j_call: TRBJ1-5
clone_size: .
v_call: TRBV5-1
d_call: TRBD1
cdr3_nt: TGCGCCAGCAGCTTGAACCCAGGGGGCGGTCAGCCCCAGCATTTT
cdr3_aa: CASSLNPGGGQPQHF

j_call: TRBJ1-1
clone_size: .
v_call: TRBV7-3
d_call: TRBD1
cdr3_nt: TGTGCCAGCAGCTTAACGGGGACAGCGAACACTGAAGCTTTCTTT
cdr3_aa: CASSLTGTANTEAFF

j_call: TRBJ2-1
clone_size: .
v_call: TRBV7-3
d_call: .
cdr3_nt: TGTGCCAGCAGCTTAAAGAGCAGGGAGAATGAGCAGTTCTTC
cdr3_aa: CASSLKSRENEQFF

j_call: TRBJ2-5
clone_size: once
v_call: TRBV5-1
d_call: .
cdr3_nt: TGCGCCAGCAGGACAGGCCAAGAGACCCAGTACTTC
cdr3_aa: CASRTGQETQYF

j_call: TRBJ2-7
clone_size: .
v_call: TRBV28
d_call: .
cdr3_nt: TGTGCCAGCACTGGGGGGAGTCGGTACGAGCAGTACTTC
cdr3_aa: CASTGGSRYEQYF

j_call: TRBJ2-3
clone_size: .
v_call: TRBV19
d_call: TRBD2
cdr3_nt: TGTGCCAGTAGCCCGGGACTATACACAGATACGCAGTATTTT
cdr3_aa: CASSPGLYTDTQYF

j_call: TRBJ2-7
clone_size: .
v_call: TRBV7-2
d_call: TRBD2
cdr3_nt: TGTGCCAGCAGCTTAGCCGGGAGGGGGTCCTACGAGCAGTACTTC
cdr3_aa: CASSLAGRGSYEQYF

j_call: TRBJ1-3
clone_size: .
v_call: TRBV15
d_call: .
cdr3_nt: TGTGCCACCAGGACTACCTCTGGAAACACCATATATTTT
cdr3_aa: CATRTTSGNTIYF

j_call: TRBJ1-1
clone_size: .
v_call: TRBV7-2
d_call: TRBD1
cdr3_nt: TGTGCCAGCAGCCGCGCAGGGGGCGCGGACACTGAAGCTTTCTTT
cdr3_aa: CASSRAGGADTEAFF

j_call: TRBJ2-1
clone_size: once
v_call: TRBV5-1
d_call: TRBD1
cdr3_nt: TGCGCCAGCAGCTTGGAGACAGGGGGAGTCTACAATGAGCAGTTCTTC
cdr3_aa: CASSLETGGVYNEQFF

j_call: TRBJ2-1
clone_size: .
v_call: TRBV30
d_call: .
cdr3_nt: TGTGCCTGGAGTGTTTCAGCCTACAATGAGCAGTTCTTC
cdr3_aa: CAWSVSAYNEQFF

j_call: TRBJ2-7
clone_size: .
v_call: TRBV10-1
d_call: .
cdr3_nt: TGCGCCAGCAATACGTATAGGGAGTCGAAGTCGCTCGAGCAGTACTTC
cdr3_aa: CASNTYRESKSLEQYF

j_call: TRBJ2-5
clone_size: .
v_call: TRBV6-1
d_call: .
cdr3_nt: TGTGCCAGCAGCCCCTTAGTGGGAGAGACCCAGTACTTC
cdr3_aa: CASSPLVGETQYF

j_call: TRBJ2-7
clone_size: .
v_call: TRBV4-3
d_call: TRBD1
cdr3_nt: TGCGCCAGCAGCCAAGCCCTCGCCGAGACAGGGACCTCCTACGAGCAGTACTTC
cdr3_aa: CASSQALAETGTSYEQYF

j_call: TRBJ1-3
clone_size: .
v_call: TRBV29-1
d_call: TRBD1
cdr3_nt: TGCAGCGTTCGGGGACAGGGTAACACCATATATTTT
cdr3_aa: CSVRGQGNTIYF

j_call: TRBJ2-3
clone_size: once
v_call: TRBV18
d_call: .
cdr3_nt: TGTGCCAGCTCACCACCCCCGGGGCATACGCAGTATTTT
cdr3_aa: CASSPPPGHTQYF

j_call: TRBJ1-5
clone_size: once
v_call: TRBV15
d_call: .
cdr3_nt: TGTGCCACCAGCAGAGATAGAAGTTATCAGCCCCAGCATTTT
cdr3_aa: CATSRDRSYQPQHF

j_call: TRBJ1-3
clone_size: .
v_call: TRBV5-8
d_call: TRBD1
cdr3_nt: TGTGCCAGCAGCAACCCGGGACAGACCCTTGGAAACACCATATATTTT
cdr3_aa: CASSNPGQTLGNTIYF

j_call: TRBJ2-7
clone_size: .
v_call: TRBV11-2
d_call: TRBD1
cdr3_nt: TGTGCCAGCAGCTTCGGGACAGGGCCCATCCCATATCAGAACTTC
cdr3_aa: CASSFGTGPIPYQNF